This TCR beta chain is drawn from a study of shared T cell receptors in the human thymus. The length of the CDR3 is 16 residues. CDR1 and CDR2 (germline): MNHEY, SMNVEV (reference sequence). Between the trimmed V and J ends, which lost 2 bases and 0 bases, there was a span of 11 bases. Method: immunoSEQ multiplex PCR; TCRdb's copy keeps in-frame clones and lacks some. The sample comprises about 660,000 clones, over 75% of which are singletons, and approximately 0.011% rests with the top ten. A further study also used this sample, focusing on human thymus T cells. That work contributes: Thymic samples were excised during corrective heart operations. Blood and thymic repertoires both appeared biased in V and J gene usage. Related work showed strongly overlapping thymic repertoires across unrelated individuals.

This clonotype was sampled from a boy under two years old with a congenital heart defect. The gene calls are TRBV27 and TRBJ2-4; tentatively, D is TRBD2 (5 bases). The sequenced sample consisted of thymocytes. CDR3 region: CASSLAGNRAKNIQYF. Here the CDR3 DNA reads TGTGCCAGCAGTTTAGCGGGCAATAGAGCCAAAAACATTCAGTACTTC.